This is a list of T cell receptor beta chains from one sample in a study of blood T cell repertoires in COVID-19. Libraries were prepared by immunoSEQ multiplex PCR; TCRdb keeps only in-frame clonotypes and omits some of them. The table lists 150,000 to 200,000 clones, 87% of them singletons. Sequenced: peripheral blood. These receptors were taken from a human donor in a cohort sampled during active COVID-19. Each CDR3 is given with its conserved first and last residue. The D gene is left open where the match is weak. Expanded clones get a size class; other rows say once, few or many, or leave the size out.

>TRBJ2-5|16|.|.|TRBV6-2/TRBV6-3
TGTGCCAGCAGTCCCACCCTGACAAGCCCCCAAGAGACCCAGTACTTC
CASSPTLTSPQETQYF
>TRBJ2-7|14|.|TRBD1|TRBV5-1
TGCGCCAGCAGCACCGGGACAGGGGCCTACGAGCAGTACTTC
CASSTGTGAYEQYF
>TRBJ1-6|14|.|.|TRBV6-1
TGTGCCAGCAGTGTTGACGGAGATAATTCACCCCTCCACTTT
CASSVDGDNSPLHF
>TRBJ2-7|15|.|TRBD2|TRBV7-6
TGTGCCAGCAGCTTACTAGCGGGAGGGCCCTACGAGCAGTACTTC
CASSLLAGGPYEQYF
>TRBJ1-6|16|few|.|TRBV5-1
TGCGCCAGCAGCTTGGGACAGCGAATCTATAATTCACCCCTCCACTTT
CASSLGQRIYNSPLHF
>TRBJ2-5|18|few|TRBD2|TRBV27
TGTGCCAGCAGTAAGCCACTAGCGGGAGAACGGTACCAAGAGACCCAGTACTTC
CASSKPLAGERYQETQYF
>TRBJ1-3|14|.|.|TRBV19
TGTGCCAGTAGTATCGCGGCAGCTGGAAACACCATATATTTT
CASSIAAAGNTIYF
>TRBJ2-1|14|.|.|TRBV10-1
TGCGCCAGCAGTGGAGGGCGGGATAGGAATGAGCAGTTCTTC
CASSGGRDRNEQFF
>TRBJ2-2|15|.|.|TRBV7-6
TGTGCCAGCAGCTTAGTCCTCCAGGGGACCGGGGAGCTGTTTTTT
CASSLVLQGTGELFF
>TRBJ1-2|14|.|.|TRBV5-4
TGTGCCAGCACCATGTCCGGGTCTAACTATGGCTACACCTTC
CASTMSGSNYGYTF
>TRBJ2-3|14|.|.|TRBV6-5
TGTGCCAGCAGTCCGCCGGGGAGAACAGATACGCAGTATTTT
CASSPPGRTDTQYF
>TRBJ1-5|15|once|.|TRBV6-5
TGTGCCAGCAGTTCCTCCTTATATAGCAATCAGCCCCAGCATTTT
CASSSSLYSNQPQHF
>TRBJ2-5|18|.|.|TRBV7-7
TGTGCTAGCAGCTTAAGAATCGCCCCTGGTAGCGGACAAGAGACCCAGTACTTC
CASSLRIAPGSGQETQYF
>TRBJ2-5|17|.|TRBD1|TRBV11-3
TGTGCCAGCAGCTTAGTTCTCTCCGGGACAGTGCAAGAGACCCAGTACTTC
CASSLVLSGTVQETQYF
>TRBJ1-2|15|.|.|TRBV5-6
TGTGCCAGCAGTCCGGTGGGAGGGGCGGACTATGGCTACACCTTC
CASSPVGGADYGYTF
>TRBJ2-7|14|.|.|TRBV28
TGTGCCAGCAGTCTAACAGGGTTCTCCTACGAGCAGTACTTC
CASSLTGFSYEQYF
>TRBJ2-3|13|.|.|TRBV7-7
TGTGCTAGCAGCTTAGATCGTCGAGATACGCAGTATTTT
CASSLDRRDTQYF
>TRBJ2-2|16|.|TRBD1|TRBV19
TGTGCCAGTAGTATTCCGGGACAGGGGAGAACCGGGGAGCTGTTTTTT
CASSIPGQGRTGELFF
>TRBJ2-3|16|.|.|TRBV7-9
TGTGCCAGCAGCTTAGATGGGGGACTCGGGACAGATACGCAGTATTTT
CASSLDGGLGTDTQYF
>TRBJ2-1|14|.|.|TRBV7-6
TGTGCCAGCAGCTTCGACTGGAATTTGGATGAGCAGTTCTTC
CASSFDWNLDEQFF
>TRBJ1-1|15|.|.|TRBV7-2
TGTGCCAGCAGGAGTGGGGGACATTTGGGAACTGAAGCTTTCTTT
CASRSGGHLGTEAFF
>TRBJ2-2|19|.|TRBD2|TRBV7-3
TGTGCCAGCAGCTACATTCGCCGTCGTTCGGGACTAGTGACCGGGGAGCTGTTTTTT
CASSYIRRRSGLVTGELFF
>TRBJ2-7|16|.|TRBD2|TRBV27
TGTGCCAGCACCCTATCTGGCGGGGGGTCTTCCTACGAGCAGTACTTC
CASTLSGGGSSYEQYF
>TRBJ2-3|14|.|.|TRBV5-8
TGTGCCAGCAGCTTGTCCCCAAGCACAGATACGCAGTATTTT
CASSLSPSTDTQYF
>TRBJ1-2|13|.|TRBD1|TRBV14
TGTGCCAGCAGCCAGGGGACAGTCGGAGGCTACACCTTC
CASSQGTVGGYTF
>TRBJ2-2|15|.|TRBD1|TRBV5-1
TGCGCCAGCAGCAACGACAGGGTGAACACCGGGGAGCTGTTTTTT
CASSNDRVNTGELFF
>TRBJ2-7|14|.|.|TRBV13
TGTGCCAGCAGCTTAAACCCAAACCCGGGCGAGCAGTACTTC
CASSLNPNPGEQYF
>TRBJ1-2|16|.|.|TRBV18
TGTGCCAGCTCACCGCGGACAGAGATTCCTAACTATGGCTACACCTTC
CASSPRTEIPNYGYTF
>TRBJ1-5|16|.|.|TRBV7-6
TGTGCCAGCAGCTTAGGCGCGGGGGTGAGCAATCAGCCCCAGCATTTT
CASSLGAGVSNQPQHF
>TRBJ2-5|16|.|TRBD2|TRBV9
TGTGCCAGCAGCGTACAGGGACTAGTTAGTCAAGAGACCCAGTACTTC
CASSVQGLVSQETQYF
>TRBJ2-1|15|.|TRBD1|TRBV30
TGTGCCTGGAGGGACAGGGGGCTTTCGTACAATGAGCAGTTCTTC
CAWRDRGLSYNEQFF
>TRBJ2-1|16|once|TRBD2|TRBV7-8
TGTGCCAGCAGCGCAACTCTAGCGGCCTCCTACAATGAGCAGTTCTTC
CASSATLAASYNEQFF
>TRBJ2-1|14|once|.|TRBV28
TGTGCCAGCAGTTTCCGTCGGACCCGGGGAGAGCAGTTCTTC
CASSFRRTRGEQFF
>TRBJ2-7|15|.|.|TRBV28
TGTGCCAGCACTCCTTTACAGGGAGGGGGATACGAGCAGTACTTC
CASTPLQGGGYEQYF
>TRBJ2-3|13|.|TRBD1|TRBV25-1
TGTGCCAGCTCTAAGGGGGCAACAGATACGCAGTATTTT
CASSKGATDTQYF
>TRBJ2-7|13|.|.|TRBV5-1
TGCGCCAGCAGCTTAACAGCTGCCTACGAGCAGTACTTC
CASSLTAAYEQYF
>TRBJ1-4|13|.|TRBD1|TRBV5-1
TGCGCCAGCAGCTTGGGGGACAGACCGAAACTGTTTTTT
CASSLGDRPKLFF
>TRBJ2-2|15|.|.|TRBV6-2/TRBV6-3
TGTGCCAGCAGTTACTCTGCGGCGATGGCCGGGGAGCTGTTTTTT
CASSYSAAMAGELFF
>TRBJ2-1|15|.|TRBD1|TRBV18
TGTGCCAGCTCTTTCGGACAGGGGGGTGGCGATGAGCAGTTCTTC
CASSFGQGGGDEQFF
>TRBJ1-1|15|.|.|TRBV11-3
TGTGCCAGCAGCTTAGGGACGGGATCAAACACTGAAGCTTTCTTT
CASSLGTGSNTEAFF
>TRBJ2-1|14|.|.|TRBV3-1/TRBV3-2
TGTGCCAGCAGCCAAGAAGGGGGGGCTGGTGAGCAGTTCTTC
CASSQEGGAGEQFF
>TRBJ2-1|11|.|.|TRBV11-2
TGTGCCAGCAGCTATGGAGGTGAGCAGTTCTTC
CASSYGGEQFF
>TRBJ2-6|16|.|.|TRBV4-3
TGCGCCAGCAGCCAAGGAACCGGCTCTGGGGCCAACGTCCTGACTTTC
CASSQGTGSGANVLTF
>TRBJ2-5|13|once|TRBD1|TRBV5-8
TGTGCCAGCAGCTTCGACAGGGAAGAGACCCAGTACTTC
CASSFDREETQYF
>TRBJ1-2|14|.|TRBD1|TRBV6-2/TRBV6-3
TGTGCCAGCAGTTACGATGGGACAGGGGCTGGCTACACCTTC
CASSYDGTGAGYTF
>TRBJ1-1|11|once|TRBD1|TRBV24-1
TGTGCCACCAGTGCAGGGGGGGAAGCTTTCTTT
CATSAGGEAFF
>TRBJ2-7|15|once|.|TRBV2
TGTGCCAGCAGTGATACCCAGGGGAAGGGCTACGAGCAGTACTTC
CASSDTQGKGYEQYF
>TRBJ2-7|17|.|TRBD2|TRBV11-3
TGTGCCAGCAGCGGTGGTCTAGCGGGAGGTCACCGTCACGAGCAGTACTTC
CASSGGLAGGHRHEQYF
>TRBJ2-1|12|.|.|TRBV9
TGTGCCAGCAGCGTCGGTAGCGATGAGCAGTTCTTC
CASSVGSDEQFF
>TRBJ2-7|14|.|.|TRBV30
TGTGCCTGGAGTGTAGATCCGGCGGTCTACGAGCAGTACTTC
CAWSVDPAVYEQYF
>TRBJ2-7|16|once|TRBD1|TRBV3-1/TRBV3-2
TGTGCCAGCAGCCCGCCCGGGACAGTAAGTTGGAACGAGCAGTACTTC
CASSPPGTVSWNEQYF
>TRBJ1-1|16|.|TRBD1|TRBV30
TGTGCCTGGACTCTGCTGCCGGGACAGGGAGGGTCTGAAGCTTTCTTT
CAWTLLPGQGGSEAFF
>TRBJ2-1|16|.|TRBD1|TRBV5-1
TGCGCCAGCAGCTTGGCGTTAAGACAGGGCTACAATGAGCAGTTCTTC
CASSLALRQGYNEQFF
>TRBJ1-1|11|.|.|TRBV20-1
TGCAGTGTCGCGCGGGGCACTGAAGCTTTCTTT
CSVARGTEAFF
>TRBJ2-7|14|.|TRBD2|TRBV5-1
TGCGCCAGCAGCCTACCCGGGACTACCTACGAGCAGTACTTC
CASSLPGTTYEQYF
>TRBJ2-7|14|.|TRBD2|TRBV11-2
TGTGCCAGCACCCCGGGGGGGGGCAGTTACGAGCAGTACTTC
CASTPGGGSYEQYF
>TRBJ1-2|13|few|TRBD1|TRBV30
TGTGCCTGGAATACAGGGGATGGGGGTGGCTACACCTTC
CAWNTGDGGGYTF